Listed below are T cell receptor beta chains from one sample, sequenced in a study of a mutant IDH1 vaccine in newly diagnosed glioma. No cognate antigen is known for these TCRs. Measured with immunoSEQ multiplex PCR; TCRdb has only the in-frame clones, and not every one. The table lists 13,000 or so clones, around 78% of them singletons. The material sequenced was PBMCs, taken from a glioma patient whose treatment included an IDH1 peptide vaccine. These receptors all stem from a woman aged 40 to 50 with glioma. Each CDR3 is given with its conserved first and last residue.

CDR3aa: CASRREPSDTQYF; len: 13; j_gene: TRBJ2-3; v_gene: TRBV7-3
CDR3aa: CASSPSSSGGATGELFF; len: 17; j_gene: TRBJ2-2; v_gene: TRBV5-1
CDR3aa: CASSSTGYETQYF; len: 13; j_gene: TRBJ2-5; v_gene: TRBV6-6
CDR3aa: CASSPDFRIGNNEKLFF; len: 17; j_gene: TRBJ1-4; v_gene: TRBV28
CDR3aa: CASSLVMGQPQHF; len: 13; j_gene: TRBJ1-5; v_gene: TRBV28
CDR3aa: CAISAEGQETQYF; len: 13; j_gene: TRBJ2-5; v_gene: TRBV10-3
CDR3aa: CASSLVLAGGPRGDTQYF; len: 18; j_gene: TRBJ2-3; v_gene: TRBV28
CDR3aa: CASADRGVKNIQYF; len: 14; j_gene: TRBJ2-4; v_gene: TRBV19
CDR3aa: CASSRGGGGGSNQPQHF; len: 17; j_gene: TRBJ1-5; v_gene: TRBV7-9
CDR3aa: CASSPDGGPTNEKLFF; len: 16; j_gene: TRBJ1-4; v_gene: TRBV7-6
CDR3aa: CASSSPDRENTGELFF; len: 16; j_gene: TRBJ2-2; v_gene: TRBV7-3
CDR3aa: CASSLKQGSEAFF; len: 13; j_gene: TRBJ1-1; v_gene: TRBV7-6
CDR3aa: CASSLGQVSGNTIYF; len: 15; j_gene: TRBJ1-3; v_gene: TRBV5-1
CDR3aa: CASSLDGMNTEAFF; len: 14; j_gene: TRBJ1-1; v_gene: TRBV5-1
CDR3aa: CASTSGNTIYF; len: 11; j_gene: TRBJ1-3; v_gene: TRBV27
CDR3aa: CASRGVGGELFF; len: 12; j_gene: TRBJ2-2; v_gene: TRBV5-4
CDR3aa: CASSSTNTEAFF; len: 12; j_gene: TRBJ1-1; v_gene: TRBV7-2
CDR3aa: CASRGGQSYEQYF; len: 13; j_gene: TRBJ2-7; v_gene: TRBV2
CDR3aa: CASPGASPIGLYEQYF; len: 16; j_gene: TRBJ2-7; v_gene: TRBV2
CDR3aa: CASSVAQGELFF; len: 12; j_gene: TRBJ2-2; v_gene: TRBV9
CDR3aa: CASSVGTSSVGELFF; len: 15; j_gene: TRBJ2-2; v_gene: TRBV7-6
CDR3aa: CASSQAFRDLNYGYTF; len: 16; j_gene: TRBJ1-2; v_gene: TRBV4-1